What follows describes a single T cell receptor (beta chain). Produced via immunoSEQ multiplex PCR; TCRdb's table is partial and in-frame only. This sample has some 210,000 clones, with around 81% found just once. The data were taken from a study of blood T cell repertoires in COVID-19. Whole-study context: The United States, Italy and Spain were the sources of the acute and convalescent COVID-19 samples.

V was clipped by 2 bases and J by 0 bases, with 25 bases between them. This CDR3 contains 20 residues. Germline assignment: CDR1 LNHDA and CDR2 SQIVND (reference sequence). This clonotype was obtained from a woman aged 45-59 years with acute COVID-19. The sample taken for sequencing was PBMCs or T cells enriched from blood (not recorded which). This chain connects TRBV19 to TRBJ1-1; D not resolved. CDR3 residues: CASSISLRALGLGMNTEAFF. CDR3 bases: TGTGCCAGTAGTATAAGTTTGAGGGCTCTAGGCCTAGGGATGAACACTGAAGCTTTCTTT.